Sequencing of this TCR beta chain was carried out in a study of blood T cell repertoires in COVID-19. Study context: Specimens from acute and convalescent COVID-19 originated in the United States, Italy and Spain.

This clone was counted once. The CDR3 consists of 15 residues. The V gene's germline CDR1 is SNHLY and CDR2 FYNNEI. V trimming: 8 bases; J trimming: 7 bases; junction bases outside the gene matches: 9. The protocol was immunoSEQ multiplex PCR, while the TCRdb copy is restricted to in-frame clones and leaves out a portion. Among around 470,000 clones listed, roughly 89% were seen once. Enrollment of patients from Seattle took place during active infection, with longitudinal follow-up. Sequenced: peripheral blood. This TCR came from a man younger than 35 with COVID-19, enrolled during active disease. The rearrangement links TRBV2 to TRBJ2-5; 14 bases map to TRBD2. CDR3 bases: TGTGCCAGCGGGACTAGCGGGGGCTCTGAGGGGACCCAGTACTTC. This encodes CASGTSGGSEGTQYF. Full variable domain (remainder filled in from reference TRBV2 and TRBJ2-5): EPEVTQTPSHQVTQMGQEVILRCVPISNHLYFYWYRQILGQKVEFLVSFYNNEISEKSEIFDDQFSVERPDGSNFTLKIRSTKLEDSAMYFCASGTSGGSEGTQYFGPGTRLLVL.